Following are 3 T cell receptor beta chains from one sample sequenced in a study of blood T cell repertoires in COVID-19. Profiling relied on immunoSEQ multiplex PCR, and the TCRdb table lists in-frame clones only, not all of them. Of about 140,000 clones listed, 80% to 85% are singletons. The sample taken for sequencing was PBMCs or T cells enriched from blood (not recorded which). Source of these receptors: a man aged 35 to 55 with acute COVID-19.

The rearrangement uses TRBV5-1 and TRBJ2-1; D is perhaps TRBD2 (6 bases). The CDR3 contains 15 residues. V gave up 5 bases and J gave up 0 bases, with 12 bases separating them. The germline V gene encodes CDR1 SGHRS and CDR2 YFSETQ. The CDR3 loop is CASRFSGSSYNEQFF. The CDR3 nucleotides read TGCGCCAGCAGGTTTAGCGGAAGCTCCTACAATGAGCAGTTCTTC.

The chain links TRBV28 to TRBJ2-2, with 11 bases fitting TRBD2. There are 18 residues in the CDR3. Germline V gives CDR1 MDHEN, CDR2 SYDVKM. With 1 base clipped from V and 7 bases from J, the junction kept 11 bases outside the gene matches. In DNA form, the CDR3 reads TGTGCCAGCAGTTTATTCGAGGCTAGCGGGAGGCGGGGCGGGGAGCTGTTTTTT. Its protein is CASSLFEASGRRGGELFF.

The chain uses TRBV18 and TRBJ2-6; TRBD1 agrees at 9 bases. Trimming cost V 3 bases and J 1 base; bases outside gene matches: 4. The CDR3 is 17 amino acids. Germline V CDR1 and CDR2: KGHSH, LQKENI. CDR3 in amino acids: CASSPGTGRSGANVLTF. The CDR3 DNA is TGTGCCAGCTCACCGGGGACAGGGCGGTCTGGGGCCAACGTCCTGACTTTC.